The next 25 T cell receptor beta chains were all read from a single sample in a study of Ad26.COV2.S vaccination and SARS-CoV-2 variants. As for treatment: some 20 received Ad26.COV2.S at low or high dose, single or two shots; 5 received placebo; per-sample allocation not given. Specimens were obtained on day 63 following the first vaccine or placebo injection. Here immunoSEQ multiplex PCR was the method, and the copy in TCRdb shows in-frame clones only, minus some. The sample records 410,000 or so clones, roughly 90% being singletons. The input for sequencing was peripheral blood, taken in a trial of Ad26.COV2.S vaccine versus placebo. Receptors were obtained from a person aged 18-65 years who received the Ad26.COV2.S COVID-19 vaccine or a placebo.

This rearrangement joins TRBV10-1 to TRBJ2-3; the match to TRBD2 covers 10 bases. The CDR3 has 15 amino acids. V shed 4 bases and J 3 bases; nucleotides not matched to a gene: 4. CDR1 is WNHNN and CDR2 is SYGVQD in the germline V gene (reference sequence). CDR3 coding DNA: TGCGCCAGCAGTGTCGCTAGCGGGAGTACAGATACGCAGTATTTT. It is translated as CASSVASGSTDTQYF.

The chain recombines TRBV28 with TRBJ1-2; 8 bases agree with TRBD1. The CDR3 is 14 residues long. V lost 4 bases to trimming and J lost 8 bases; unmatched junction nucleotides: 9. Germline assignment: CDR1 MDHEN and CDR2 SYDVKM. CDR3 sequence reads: CASSSQGAIYGYTF. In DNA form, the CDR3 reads TGTGCCAGCAGTTCCCAGGGGGCCATTTACGGCTACACCTTC.

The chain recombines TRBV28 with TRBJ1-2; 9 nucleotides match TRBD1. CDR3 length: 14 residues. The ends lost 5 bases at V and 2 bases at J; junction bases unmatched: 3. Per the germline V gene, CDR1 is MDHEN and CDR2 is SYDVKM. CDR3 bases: TGTGCCAGCAGTCCCGGGACAGGGAACTATGGCTACACCTTC. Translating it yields CASSPGTGNYGYTF.

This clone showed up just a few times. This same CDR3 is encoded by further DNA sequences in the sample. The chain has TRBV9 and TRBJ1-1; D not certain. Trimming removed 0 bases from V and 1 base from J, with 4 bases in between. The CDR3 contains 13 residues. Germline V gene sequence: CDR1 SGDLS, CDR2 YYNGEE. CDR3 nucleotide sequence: TGTGCCAGCAGCGTAGTATCGAACACTGAAGCTTTCTTT. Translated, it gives CASSVVSNTEAFF.

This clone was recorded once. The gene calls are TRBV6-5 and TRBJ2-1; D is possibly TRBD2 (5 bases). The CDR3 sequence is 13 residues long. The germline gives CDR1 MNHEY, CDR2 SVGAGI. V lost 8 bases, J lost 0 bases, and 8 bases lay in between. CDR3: CASGGSSYNEQFF. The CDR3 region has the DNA TGTGCCAGCGGAGGCAGCTCCTACAATGAGCAGTTCTTC.

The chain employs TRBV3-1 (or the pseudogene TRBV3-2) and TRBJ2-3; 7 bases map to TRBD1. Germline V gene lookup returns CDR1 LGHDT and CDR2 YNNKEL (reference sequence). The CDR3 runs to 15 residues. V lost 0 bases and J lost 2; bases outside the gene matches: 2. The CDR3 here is CASSQETGFTDTQYF. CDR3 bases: TGTGCCAGCAGCCAAGAGACAGGGTTCACAGATACGCAGTATTTT.

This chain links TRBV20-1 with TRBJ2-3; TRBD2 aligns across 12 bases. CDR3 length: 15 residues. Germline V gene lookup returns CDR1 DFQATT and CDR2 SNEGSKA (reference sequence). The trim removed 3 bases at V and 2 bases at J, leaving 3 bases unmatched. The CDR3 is CSASGLAGITDTQYF. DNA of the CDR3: TGCAGTGCTAGTGGACTAGCGGGAATCACAGATACGCAGTATTTT.

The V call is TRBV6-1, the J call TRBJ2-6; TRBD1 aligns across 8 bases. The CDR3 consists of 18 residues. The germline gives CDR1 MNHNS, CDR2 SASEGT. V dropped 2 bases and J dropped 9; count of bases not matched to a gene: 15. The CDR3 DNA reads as TGTGCCAGCAGTGAAAATTCCCCCGGGCAGGGGGCACTCAACGTCCTGACTTTC. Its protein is CASSENSPGQGALNVLTF.

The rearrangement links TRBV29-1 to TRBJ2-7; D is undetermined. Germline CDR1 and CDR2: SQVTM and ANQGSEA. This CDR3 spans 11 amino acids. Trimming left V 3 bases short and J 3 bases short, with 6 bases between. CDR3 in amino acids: CSVEIGYEQYF. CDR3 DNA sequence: TGCAGCGTTGAGATCGGCTACGAGCAGTACTTC.

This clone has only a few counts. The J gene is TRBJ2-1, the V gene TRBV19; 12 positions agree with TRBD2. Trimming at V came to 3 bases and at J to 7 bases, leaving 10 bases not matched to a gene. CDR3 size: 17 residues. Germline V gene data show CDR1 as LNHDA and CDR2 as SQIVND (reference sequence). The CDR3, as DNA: TGTGCCAGTAGTATCGTAGGTGGACTAGCGGGAACGAATGAGCAGTTCTTC. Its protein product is CASSIVGGLAGTNEQFF.

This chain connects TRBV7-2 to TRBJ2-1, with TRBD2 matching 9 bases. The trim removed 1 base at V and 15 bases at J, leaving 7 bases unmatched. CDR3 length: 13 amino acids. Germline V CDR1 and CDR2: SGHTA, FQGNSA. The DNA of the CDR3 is TGTGCCAGCAGCTTAGTTGGGACTAGCTATCGGTTCTTC. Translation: CASSLVGTSYRFF.

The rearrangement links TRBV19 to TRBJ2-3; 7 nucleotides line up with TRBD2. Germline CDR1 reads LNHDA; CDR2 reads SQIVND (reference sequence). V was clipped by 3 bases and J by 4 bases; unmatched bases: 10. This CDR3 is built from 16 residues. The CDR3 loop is CASSMRASGMPDTQYF. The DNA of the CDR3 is TGTGCCAGTAGTATGAGGGCCAGCGGGATGCCAGATACGCAGTATTTT.

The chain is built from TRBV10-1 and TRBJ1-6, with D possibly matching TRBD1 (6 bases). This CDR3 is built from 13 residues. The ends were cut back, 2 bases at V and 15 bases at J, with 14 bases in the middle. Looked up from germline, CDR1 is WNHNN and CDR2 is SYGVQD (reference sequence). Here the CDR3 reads CASSEGQLSVLHF. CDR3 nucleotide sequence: TGCGCCAGCAGTGAGGGACAGCTTTCAGTCCTCCACTTT.

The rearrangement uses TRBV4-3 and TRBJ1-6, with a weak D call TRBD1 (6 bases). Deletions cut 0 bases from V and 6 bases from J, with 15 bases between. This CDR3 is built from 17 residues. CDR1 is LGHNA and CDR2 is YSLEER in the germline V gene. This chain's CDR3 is CASSQEGGGALNSPLHF. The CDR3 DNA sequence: TGCGCCAGCAGCCAAGAGGGTGGGGGGGCGCTTAATTCACCCCTCCACTTT.

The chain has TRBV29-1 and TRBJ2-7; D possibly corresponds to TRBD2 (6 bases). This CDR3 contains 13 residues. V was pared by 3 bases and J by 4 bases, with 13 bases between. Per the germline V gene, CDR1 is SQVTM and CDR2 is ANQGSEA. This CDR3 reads CSVESGRSYEQYF. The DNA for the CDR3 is TGCAGCGTTGAGTCAGGGAGGTCATACGAGCAGTACTTC.

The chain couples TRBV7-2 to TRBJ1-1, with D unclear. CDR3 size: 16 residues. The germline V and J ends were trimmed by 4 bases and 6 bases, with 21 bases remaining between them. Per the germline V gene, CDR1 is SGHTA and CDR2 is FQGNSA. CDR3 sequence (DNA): TGTGCCAGCAGCTCATCCCCGGGCCCCCGAGCTCCTGAAGCTTTCTTT. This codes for CASSSSPGPRAPEAFF.

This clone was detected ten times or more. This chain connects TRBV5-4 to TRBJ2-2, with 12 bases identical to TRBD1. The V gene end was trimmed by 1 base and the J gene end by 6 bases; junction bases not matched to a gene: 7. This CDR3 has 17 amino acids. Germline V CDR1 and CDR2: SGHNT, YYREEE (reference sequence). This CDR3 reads CASSLLGTGGASGELFF. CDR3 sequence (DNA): TGTGCCAGCAGCTTGCTCGGGACAGGGGGCGCATCCGGGGAGCTGTTTTTT. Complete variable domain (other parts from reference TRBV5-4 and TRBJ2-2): ETGVTQSPTHLIKTRGQQVTLRCSSQSGHNTVSWYQQALGQGPQFIFQYYREEENGRGNFPPRFSGLQFPNYSSELNVNALELDDSALYLCASSLLGTGGASGELFFGEGSRLTVL.

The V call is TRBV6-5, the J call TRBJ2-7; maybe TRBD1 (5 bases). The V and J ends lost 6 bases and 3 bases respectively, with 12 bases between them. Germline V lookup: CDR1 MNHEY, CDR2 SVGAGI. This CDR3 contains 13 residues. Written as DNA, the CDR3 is TGTGCCAGCAGGCCTTCGACAGACTACGAGCAGTACTTC. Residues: CASRPSTDYEQYF.

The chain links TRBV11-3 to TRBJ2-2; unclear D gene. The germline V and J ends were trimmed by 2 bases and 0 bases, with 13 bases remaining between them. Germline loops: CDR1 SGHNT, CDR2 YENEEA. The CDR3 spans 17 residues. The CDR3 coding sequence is TGTGCCAGCAGCTTATCCCTCCGTACCGCGAACACCGGGGAGCTGTTTTTT. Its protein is CASSLSLRTANTGELFF.

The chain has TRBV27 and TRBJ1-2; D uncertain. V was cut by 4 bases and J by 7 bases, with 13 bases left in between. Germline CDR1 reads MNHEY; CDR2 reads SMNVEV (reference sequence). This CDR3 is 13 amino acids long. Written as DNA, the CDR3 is TGTGCCAGCAGTTACACCCGAGAGGGTGGCTACACCTTC. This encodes CASSYTREGGYTF.

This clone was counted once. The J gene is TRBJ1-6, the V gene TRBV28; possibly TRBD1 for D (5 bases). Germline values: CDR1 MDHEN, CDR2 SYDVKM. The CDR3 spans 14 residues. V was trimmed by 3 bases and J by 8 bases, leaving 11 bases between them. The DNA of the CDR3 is TGTGCCAGCAGTTTTTACCCGGGGGATTCACCCCTCCACTTT. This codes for CASSFYPGDSPLHF.

The CDR3 protein is CASSPNPGLSNEKLFF. The CDR3 DNA is TGTGCCAGCTCACCAAACCCGGGACTATCTAATGAAAAACTGTTTTTT. The genes are TRBV18 and TRBJ1-4, with a weak D call TRBD1 (5 bases). The CDR3 length is 16 residues. Trimming took 2 bases from V and 3 from J, leaving 13 bases between them. Per germline, CDR1 KGHSH and CDR2 LQKENI.

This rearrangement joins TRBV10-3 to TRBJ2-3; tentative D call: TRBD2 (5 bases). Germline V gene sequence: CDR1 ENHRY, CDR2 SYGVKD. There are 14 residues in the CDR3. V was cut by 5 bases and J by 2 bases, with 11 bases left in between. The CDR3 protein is CAISTGSSTDTQYF. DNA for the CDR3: TGTGCCATCAGTACGGGATCCTCCACAGATACGCAGTATTTT.

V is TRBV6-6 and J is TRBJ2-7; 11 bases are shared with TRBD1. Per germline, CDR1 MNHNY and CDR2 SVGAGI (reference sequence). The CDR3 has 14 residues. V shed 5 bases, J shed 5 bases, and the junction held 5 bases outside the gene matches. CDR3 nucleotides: TGTGCCAGCAGTCGCGGACAGGGGGCCCACGAGCAGTACTTC. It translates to CASSRGQGAHEQYF.

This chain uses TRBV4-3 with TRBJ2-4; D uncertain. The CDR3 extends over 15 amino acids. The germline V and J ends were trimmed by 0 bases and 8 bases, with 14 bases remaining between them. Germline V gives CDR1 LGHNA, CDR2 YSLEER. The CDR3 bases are TGCGCCAGCAGCCAAGAACTTGAGATCTTTGACATTCAGTACTTC. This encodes CASSQELEIFDIQYF.